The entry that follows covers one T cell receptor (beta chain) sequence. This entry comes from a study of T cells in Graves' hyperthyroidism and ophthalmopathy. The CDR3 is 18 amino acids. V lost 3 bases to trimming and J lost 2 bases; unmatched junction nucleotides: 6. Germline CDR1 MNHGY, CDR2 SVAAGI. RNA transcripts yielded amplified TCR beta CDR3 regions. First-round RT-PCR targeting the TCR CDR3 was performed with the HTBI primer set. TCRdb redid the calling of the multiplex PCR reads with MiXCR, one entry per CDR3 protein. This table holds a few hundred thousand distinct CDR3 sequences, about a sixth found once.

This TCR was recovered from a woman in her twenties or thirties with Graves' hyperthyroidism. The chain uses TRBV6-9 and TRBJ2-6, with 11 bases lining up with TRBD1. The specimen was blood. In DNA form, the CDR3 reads TGTGCCAGCAGTTACCTTGGACAGGGGGCGCCTGGGGCCAACGTCCTGACTTTC. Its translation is CASSYLGQGAPGANVLTF.